These T cell receptor beta chains were read from a single sample in a study of technical replicates of blood from a handful of donors. Sequencing used immunoSEQ multiplex PCR; TCRdb keeps in-frame clones, though not all of them. The repertoire holds about 70,000 clones, with 95% as singletons. Sequencing was carried out using T cells isolated from PBMCs. The receptors were gathered from a human donor in good health. CDR3s include the opening cysteine and the closing phenylalanine or tryptophan. The D gene is left open where the match is weak. Clone size is shown for a subset of rows, as once, few, many or a class of expanded clone.

TRBV7-9	TRBJ2-7	TRBD1	.	TGTGCCAGCAGCTTAGCAGTTGGGACAGGGGAGGGGTCGGACTTC	CASSLAVGTGEGSDF
TRBV6-1	TRBJ1-1	.	.	TGTGCCACCTTTAAGGACATATACGACACTGAAGCTTTCTTT	CATFKDIYDTEAFF
TRBV14	TRBJ1-2	TRBD1	.	TGTGCCAGCAGCCCGACTGGACAGGGGGCGCTGGGCTATGGCTACACCTTC	CASSPTGQGALGYGYTF
TRBV9	TRBJ2-3	TRBD2	.	TGTGCCAGCAGCGCTAGCGGGGGACACACAGATACGCAGTATTTT	CASSASGGHTDTQYF
TRBV2	TRBJ1-1	TRBD1	.	TGTGCCAGCAGTGGGACAGGGGGCAACACTGAAGCTTTCTTT	CASSGTGGNTEAFF
TRBV28	TRBJ2-7	.	.	TGTGCCAGCAGTAGCGGGGACACCTACGAGCAGTACTTC	CASSSGDTYEQYF
TRBV10-1	TRBJ1-4	.	.	TGCGCCAGCAGTGAGTGGTCTGAGGCCGGCAGTGAAAAACTGTTTTTT	CASSEWSEAGSEKLFF
TRBV5-1	TRBJ2-6	.	.	TGCGCCAGCAGCATACACTCTGGGGCCAACGTCCTGACTTTC	CASSIHSGANVLTF
TRBV5-1	TRBJ1-2	TRBD1	.	TGCGCCAGCAGAATAGGACAGGGGGGAACGGTCTTAAATGGCTACACCTTC	CASRIGQGGTVLNGYTF
TRBV7-2	TRBJ1-2	TRBD1	.	TGTGCCAGCAGCCGACGCCGACAGGGGGTCTATGGCTACACCTTC	CASSRRRQGVYGYTF
TRBV19	TRBJ2-1	TRBD1	.	TGTGCCAGTAGTATATCTCGGACAGGACCTGGCAATGAGCAGTTCTTC	CASSISRTGPGNEQFF
TRBV6-1	TRBJ1-2	.	.	TGTGCCAGCAGTGAAGATGGCGGTGGGGGGGCGGGCGGCTACACCTTC	CASSEDGGGGAGGYTF
TRBV6-5	TRBJ2-7	TRBD2	.	TGTGCCAGCAGTCCATCGACTAGCGGGAGCTACGAGCAGTACTTC	CASSPSTSGSYEQYF
TRBV6-1	TRBJ1-1	TRBD1	.	TGTGCCAGCAGTGGGGACAGGTCCTCAACTGAAGCTTTCTTT	CASSGDRSSTEAFF
TRBV4-1	TRBJ2-7	TRBD2	.	TGCGCCAGCAGCCCGACTAGCGGGGCCTCCTACGAGCAGTACTTC	CASSPTSGASYEQYF
TRBV19	TRBJ2-7	.	.	TGTGCCAGTAGTAATATTGTAGGGGGGGACCACAGGTACTTC	CASSNIVGGDHRYF
TRBV28	TRBJ2-1	TRBD2	.	TGTGCCAGCAGTTTGGGGGGGGCTAGCGGGAGATTCAGTGAGCAGTTCTTC	CASSLGGASGRFSEQFF
TRBV11-3	TRBJ2-5	TRBD1	once	TGTGCCAGCAGCTTACAAAAGGGGGCCCAAGAGACCCAGTACTTC	CASSLQKGAQETQYF
TRBV12-5	TRBJ2-1	TRBD1	.	TGTGCTAGTGGTTTGCTCCCTTCCGGACAGGAGACAACGGATGAGCAGTTCTTC	CASGLLPSGQETTDEQFF
TRBV11-2	TRBJ2-1	TRBD2	.	TGTGCCAGCAGCCCTACTAGCGATGAGCAGTTCTTC	CASSPTSDEQFF
TRBV6-6	TRBJ1-1	TRBD1	.	TGTGCCAGCAGTCGCCCCGGGACAGGGGTGGTCACTGAAGCTTTCTTT	CASSRPGTGVVTEAFF
TRBV6-5	TRBJ2-7	.	few	TGTGCCAGCAGTACGCACACCTACGAGCAGTACTTC	CASSTHTYEQYF
TRBV5-1	TRBJ1-5	TRBD1	.	TGCGCCAACCAGCCGGGACAGAGACGGTCGGGCAATCAGCCCCAGCATTTT	CANQPGQRRSGNQPQHF
TRBV11-2	TRBJ2-7	TRBD1	.	TGTGCCAGCAGCGGGACAGGGAACTACGAGCAGTACTTC	CASSGTGNYEQYF
TRBV5-6	TRBJ2-7	.	.	TGTGCCAGCAGCTTGGGGACACCGTACGAGCAGTACTTC	CASSLGTPYEQYF
TRBV5-1	TRBJ1-1	TRBD1	.	TGCGCCAGCAGCTTGGGACAGGGGGTAATGGCTGAAGCTTTCTTT	CASSLGQGVMAEAFF
TRBV10-3	TRBJ2-7	.	.	TGTGCCATCAGTGAGTCGGTATACGGGATGAGGTCCTACGAGCAGTACTTC	CAISESVYGMRSYEQYF
TRBV28	TRBJ1-1	TRBD1	.	TGTGCCAGCAGTCCCGGGACAGCCAACACTGAAGCTTTCTTT	CASSPGTANTEAFF
TRBV5-1	TRBJ1-4	.	once	TGCGCCAGCAGCTTGGGGGGGGTTGGTGAAAAACTGTTTTTT	CASSLGGVGEKLFF
TRBV7-3	TRBJ2-1	.	once	TGTGCCAGCAGCTTGAGCGGGTACTCCTACAATGAGCAGTTCTTC	CASSLSGYSYNEQFF
TRBV5-8	TRBJ2-1	TRBD2	.	TGTGCCAGCAGCTTGGAGGCTAGCGGGGCCTACAATGAGCAGTTCTTC	CASSLEASGAYNEQFF
TRBV5-1	TRBJ2-5	.	.	TGCGCCAGCAGCTTCTCCGGGACTCGGCAAGAGACCCAGTACTTC	CASSFSGTRQETQYF
TRBV7-6	TRBJ2-7	TRBD2	once	TGTGCCAGCAGAATCGAACTAGCGGGGTCCTACGAGCAGTACTTC	CASRIELAGSYEQYF
TRBV28	TRBJ2-7	.	.	TGTGCCAGCAGGACGGACTACTACGAGCAGTACTTC	CASRTDYYEQYF
TRBV6-6	TRBJ2-5	.	.	TGTGCCAGCAGTTACTTGCGCCTAGGAGAGACCCAGTACTTC	CASSYLRLGETQYF
TRBV7-2	TRBJ2-1	.	once	TGTGCCAGCAGCTTATCTCTATTACTCGATGAGCAGTTCTTC	CASSLSLLLDEQFF